Described below is a single T cell receptor beta chain sequence and its context. Participants came from some 26 US areas, aged about 18 to 89 years. Clones were sequenced by immunoSEQ multiplex PCR, and TCRdb holds only the in-frame ones, with some missing. The sample includes 310,000 or so clones, 86% of them seen just once. The data stem from a study of blood T cell repertoires in COVID-19. Overall study: T cells, B-cell-depleted T cells, or PBMCs provided the cDNA or gDNA that served as material.

V dropped 0 bases and J dropped 4 bases, with 14 bases sitting between them. The germline V gene encodes CDR1 SGHNT and CDR2 YYREEE (reference sequence). The CDR3 has 15 residues. Sequenced material: PBMCs or T cells enriched from blood (not recorded which). The chain carries TRBV5-4 and TRBJ2-7, with D perhaps matching TRBD1 (5 bases). This receptor was obtained from a woman younger than 30 who had recovered from COVID-19. The CDR3 DNA reads TGTGCCAGCAGCTTGGGGGGCCCGAAGAGTTACGAGCAGTACTTC. Its protein is CASSLGGPKSYEQYF.